Given below is one TCR beta chain in context. Its antigen is unidentified. Since all of the isolated RNA was reverse transcribed, expressed TCRB transcripts were what got sequenced. Profiling relied on immunoSEQ multiplex PCR, and the TCRdb table lists in-frame clones only, not all of them. This table holds about 240,000 clones, approximately 15% found once. This specimen comes from a study of beta chain features in type 1 diabetes. Study results and limitations: There was a moderate but significant shortening of TCRB CDR3s in all four CD4+ subsets of Type 1 diabetes patients.

CDR3 size: 13 residues. Germline V gene sequence: CDR1 MNHEY, CDR2 SVGAGI. The V and J ends lost 2 bases and 4 bases respectively, with 7 bases between them. The genes are TRBV6-5 and TRBJ2-3; no reliable D call. Input material: naive CD4+ T cells from blood. This receptor was obtained from a man aged 30 to 45 with type 1 diabetes. For the CDR3, the DNA is TGTGCCAGCAGTTACCAAGGAGCAGATACGCAGTATTTT. Encoded protein: CASSYQGADTQYF.